The 31 T cell receptor beta chains below were found in one sample sequenced in a study of chemoradiotherapy in HPV16-positive cancers (dated 2022 in TCRdb). The library was prepared using the immunoSEQ multiplex PCR assay. Not all clones reach the TCRdb copy of this immuneACCESS table, which keeps in-frame sequences only. Checked studies attribute under half of the gap to unresolved V genes and leave the rest unexplained. Across this sample there are 25,000 to 40,000 clones, with about 91% seen only once. Together, the top ten hold about 5% of the sample. This sample comprised blood, obtained from a patient who underwent chemoradiotherapy. All receptors derive from a human donor with HPV-associated anogenital cancer.

The rearrangement uses TRBV21-1 and TRBJ2-1; TRBD2 is the table's D call and was not checked against the DNA. TRBV21-1 is designated a pseudogene. CDR3 size: 20 residues. The CDR3 here is CASSKEEASGGPSSYNEQFF. Here the CDR3 DNA reads TGTGCCAGCAGCAAAGAGGAAGCTAGCGGGGGTCCCTCCTCCTACAATGAGCAGTTCTTC.

The CDR3 spells CASSHPGGGGTEAFF. The CDR3 DNA reads TGCGCCAGCAGCCACCCCGGAGGGGGCGGTACTGAAGCTTTCTTT. The chain is built from TRBV4-1 and TRBJ1-1; TRBD1 aligns across 7 bases. V gave up 3 bases and J gave up 5 bases; unmatched junction bases: 9. This CDR3 region has 15 residues. Germline values: CDR1 MGHRA, CDR2 YSYEKL.

The V gene is TRBV7-9, the J gene TRBJ2-7; 7 bases agree with TRBD2. The length of the CDR3 is 15 residues. Germline lookup yields CDR1 SEHNR and CDR2 FQNEAQ (reference sequence). J was trimmed by 0 bases and V by 4 bases; bases with no gene match: 6. This CDR3 reads CASSSSGGSSYEQYF. CDR3 DNA: TGTGCCAGCAGCTCTAGCGGAGGGAGCTCCTACGAGCAGTACTTC.

The V call is TRBV7-9, the J call TRBJ2-3; TRBD2 aligns across 9 bases. CDR3 size: 15 residues. The germline gives CDR1 SEHNR, CDR2 FQNEAQ (reference sequence). The junction had 3 bases not matched to a gene; V was cut back by 4 bases and J by 1 base. CDR3 region: CASSSSGKGTDTQYF. CDR3 nucleotides: TGTGCCAGCAGCTCTAGCGGGAAGGGCACAGATACGCAGTATTTT.

V is TRBV5-1 and J is TRBJ2-5; 9 bases fit TRBD2. V trimming: 4 bases; J trimming: 2 bases; junction bases outside the gene matches: 9. In germline, CDR1 is SGHRS, CDR2 YFSETQ. The CDR3 sequence is 16 residues long. The CDR3, as DNA: TGCGCCAGCAGCCAAAAGCGGGGGGCTTTGCAAGAGACCCAGTACTTC. It codes for CASSQKRGALQETQYF.

The chain combines TRBV27 with TRBJ1-6, with D tentatively TRBD1 (5 bases). The CDR3 extends over 18 amino acids. Trimming took 2 bases from V and 0 from J, leaving 14 bases between them. CDR1 is MNHEY and CDR2 is SMNVEV in the germline V gene (reference sequence). The CDR3, as DNA: TGTGCCAGCAGTTTAGAAGGGACGGGCAGCTCCTATAATTCACCCCTCCACTTT. This sequence encodes CASSLEGTGSSYNSPLHF.

The genes are TRBV19 and TRBJ1-2; D is perhaps TRBD1 (5 bases). The CDR3 is made up of 11 amino acids. Per germline, CDR1 LNHDA and CDR2 SQIVND (reference sequence). The V end was cut by 8 bases, the J end by 8 bases, with 12 bases between. For the CDR3, the DNA is TGTGCCAGTCTGGACATGTTCGGCTACACCTTC. Translation: CASLDMFGYTF.

J is TRBJ2-7 and V is TRBV14, with 7 bases identical to TRBD1. CDR3 length equals 18 residues. The germline CDR1 and CDR2 sequences are SGHDN and FVKESK. V was pared by 5 bases and J by 2 bases, with 18 bases of the junction left unmatched. DNA of the CDR3: TGTGCCAGCAGCGTAAGGGTCTCCCGGACAGGCATAACCTACGAGCAGTACTTC. It yields the protein CASSVRVSRTGITYEQYF.

V and J are TRBV2 and TRBJ2-3; the D is unclear. Germline loops: CDR1 SNHLY, CDR2 FYNNEI. V was clipped by 8 bases and J by 2 bases, with 8 bases between them. This CDR3 comprises 12 residues. The chain's CDR3 is CASRSYTDTQYF. DNA of the CDR3: TGTGCCAGCCGCTCTTACACAGATACGCAGTATTTT. The whole variable domain, remainder taken from reference TRBV2 and TRBJ2-3, is EPEVTQTPSHQVTQMGQEVILRCVPISNHLYFYWYRQILGQKVEFLVSFYNNEISEKSEIFDDQFSVERPDGSNFTLKIRSTKLEDSAMYFCASRSYTDTQYFGPGTRLTVL.

This clone came up once. The V and J genes are TRBV5-4 and TRBJ1-3; D is possibly TRBD1 (5 bases). Trimming took 0 bases from V and 7 from J, leaving 5 bases between them. Germline V gene sequence: CDR1 SGHNT, CDR2 YYREEE (reference sequence). The CDR3 has 12 amino acids. CDR3 sequence reads: CASSLGGNTIYF. CDR3 bases: TGTGCCAGCAGCTTGGGGGGGAACACCATATATTTT. Supplemented by reference TRBV5-4 and TRBJ1-3, the full variable domain reads ETGVTQSPTHLIKTRGQQVTLRCSSQSGHNTVSWYQQALGQGPQFIFQYYREEENGRGNFPPRFSGLQFPNYSSELNVNALELDDSALYLCASSLGGNTIYFGEGSWLTVV.

V usage is TRBV5-1 and J usage is TRBJ2-2; TRBD1 is a possible D gene (6 bases). This CDR3 region has 15 residues. The V end lost 3 bases, the J end lost 7 bases, and 16 bases lay between the germline ends. Looked up from germline, CDR1 is SGHRS and CDR2 is YFSETQ. The CDR3 DNA is TGCGCCAGCAGCTCGCAAAACAGGGCGGGCGGGGAGCTGTTTTTT. This sequence encodes CASSSQNRAGGELFF.

This clone occurred once. The V and J genes are TRBV29-1 and TRBJ1-5; D might be TRBD1 (6 bases). Germline V gene data show CDR1 as SQVTM and CDR2 as ANQGSEA. The CDR3 contains 14 residues. Trimming removed 6 bases from V and 5 bases from J, with 17 bases in between. CDR3 protein: CSVGGGGQYQPQHF. The CDR3 DNA follows: TGCAGCGTCGGTGGGGGGGGCCAATATCAGCCCCAGCATTTT.

The gene calls are TRBV5-6 and TRBJ1-3; 8 bases map to TRBD1. This CDR3 contains 16 residues. The ends lost 4 bases at V and 0 bases at J; junction bases unmatched: 6. CDR1 and CDR2 from the germline V gene are SGHDT and YYEEEE. CDR3 residues: CASSEGQGASGNTIYF. The CDR3 DNA reads TGTGCCAGCAGCGAAGGACAGGGAGCCTCTGGAAACACCATATATTTT.

This clone was seen once. The chain uses TRBV19 and TRBJ2-2; D not certain. This CDR3 is 14 amino acids long. CDR1 and CDR2 (germline): LNHDA, SQIVND (reference sequence). The V and J ends lost 5 bases and 4 bases respectively, with 11 bases between them. The CDR3 spells CASSVSRGTGELFF. In nucleotides, the CDR3 is TGTGCCAGTAGTGTCAGCCGTGGCACCGGGGAGCTGTTTTTT.

The V call is TRBV6-5, the J call TRBJ2-6; 7 bases fit TRBD2. V was clipped by 8 bases and J by 2 bases; unmatched bases: 9. The CDR3 sequence is 16 residues long. Germline values: CDR1 MNHEY, CDR2 SVGAGI. CDR3 in amino acids: CASGSHGGAGANVLTF. The CDR3 coding sequence is TGTGCCAGCGGTTCTCATGGGGGGGCTGGGGCCAACGTCCTGACTTTC.

This chain joins TRBV13 and TRBJ2-5; TRBD1 might be the D (6 bases). The end of the DNA aligns better with TRBJ2-7, so the J call may be wrong. CDR3 length: 16 amino acids. CDR1 PRHDT and CDR2 FYEKMQ come from the germline V gene (reference sequence). The CDR3 nucleotides are TGTGCCAGCAGCCCGGATCAGGGGACCGGAACCTACGAGCAGTACTTC. The encoded protein is CASSPDQGTGTYEQYF.

The chain recombines TRBV4-1 with TRBJ2-3; D tentatively fits TRBD1 or TRBD2 (5 bases each). Trimming stripped 5 bases from V and 2 bases from J, with 11 bases between. The CDR3 length is 14 residues. CDR1 and CDR2 (germline): MGHRA, YSYEKL. The CDR3 sequence is CASSSGRTTDTQYF. The CDR3 coding sequence is TGCGCCAGCAGCTCGGGGCGGACCACAGATACGCAGTATTTT.

CDR3 DNA: TGTGCCAGCAGGGGAAGTGGCGGCTATGGCTACACCTTC. It codes for CASRGSGGYGYTF. This sequence joins TRBV27 and TRBJ1-2; no reliable D call. Germline-derived CDR1 and CDR2 are MNHEY and SMNVEV (reference sequence). The CDR3 has 13 amino acids. The ends were cut back, 6 bases at V and 4 bases at J, with 12 bases in the middle.

The chain links TRBV6-1 to TRBJ2-1; no firm D call. V was cut by 2 bases and J by 6 bases, with 8 bases left in between. The CDR3 runs to 13 residues. The V gene's germline CDR1 is MNHNS and CDR2 SASEGT. CDR3 nucleotides: TGTGCCAGCAGTGAAAAATGGATCAATGAGCAGTTCTTC. Its translation: CASSEKWINEQFF.

The rearrangement uses TRBV7-6 and TRBJ2-7, with 11 bases matching TRBD1. The CDR3 has 14 residues. Trimming removed 5 bases from V and 3 bases from J; junction bases left unmatched: 3. Germline assignment: CDR1 SGHVS and CDR2 FNYEAQ. The CDR3 spells CASSRTGGGYEQYF. In DNA, the CDR3 is TGTGCCAGCAGCCGGACAGGGGGCGGCTACGAGCAGTACTTC.

This clone was observed a single time. The chain links TRBV28 to TRBJ2-3; D remains unclear. The V gene's germline CDR1 is MDHEN and CDR2 SYDVKM. The length of the CDR3 is 11 residues. V was trimmed by 5 bases and J by 7 bases, leaving 7 bases between them. CDR3 DNA: TGTGCCAGCAGTCTGAAGAATACGCAGTATTTT. This gives the protein CASSLKNTQYF.

The sample holds a few counts of this clone. The chain couples TRBV6-1 to TRBJ1-5; 9 nucleotides align to TRBD1. Germline-derived CDR1 and CDR2 are MNHNS and SASEGT. The CDR3 length is 14 residues. The J segment lost 2 bases and the V segment lost 5 bases, leaving 1 base of the junction unmatched. The CDR3 region is CASSRTGGNQPQHF. The CDR3 DNA follows: TGTGCCAGCAGTCGGACAGGGGGCAATCAGCCCCAGCATTTT.

This clone is a singleton in its sample. This sequence joins TRBV6-6 and TRBJ2-5; 9 bases line up with TRBD1. J was trimmed by 4 bases and V by 4 bases; bases with no gene match: 10. Germline loops: CDR1 MNHNY, CDR2 SVGAGI (reference sequence). The CDR3 contains 16 residues. CDR3 sequence reads: CASSSHRTGVRETQYF. CDR3 nucleotide sequence: TGTGCCAGCAGTTCCCACCGGACAGGGGTTAGAGAGACCCAGTACTTC.

The DNA of the CDR3 is TGTGCCAGCAGTGACGGGGGAGTAAGCGGCCCTCGGGATACGCAGTATTTT. Residues: CASSDGGVSGPRDTQYF. The rearrangement links TRBV6-4 to TRBJ2-3; either TRBD1 or TRBD2 may supply D (5 bases each). V dropped 2 bases and J dropped 6 bases, with 21 bases sitting between them. Germline V lookup: CDR1 MRHNA, CDR2 SNTAGT. The CDR3 loop spans 17 amino acids.

This sequence joins TRBV11-2 and TRBJ2-1; D not certain. In germline, CDR1 is SGHAT, CDR2 FQNNGV. This CDR3 contains 14 residues. V lost 1 base, J lost 4 bases, and 8 bases lay in between. This chain's CDR3 is CASSLGVSYNEQFF. The CDR3 coding sequence is TGTGCCAGCAGCTTAGGGGTATCTTACAATGAGCAGTTCTTC.

This clone has only a few counts. J is TRBJ1-5 and V is TRBV4-1; maybe TRBD1 (6 bases). Germline CDR1 MGHRA, CDR2 YSYEKL. V was cut by 2 bases and J by 4 bases, with 12 bases left in between. The length of the CDR3 is 15 residues. CDR3 region: CASSQHLDSNQPQHF. In DNA, the CDR3 is TGCGCCAGCAGCCAACATTTGGACAGTAATCAGCCCCAGCATTTT.

This chain links TRBV15 with TRBJ1-1; perhaps TRBD1 as D (6 bases). This CDR3 region has 15 residues. Trimming removed 3 bases at V and 5 bases at J, with 16 bases between. Germline values: CDR1 LNHNV, CDR2 YYDKDF (reference sequence). DNA for the CDR3: TGTGCCACCAGCAGGGCTTACAGGGAAGGGACTGAAGCTTTCTTT. The encoded protein is CATSRAYREGTEAFF.

The CDR3, as DNA: TGCGCCAGCAGTGACGGTTTCGTCTTCTACGAGCAGTACTTC. This codes for CASSDGFVFYEQYF. The V call is TRBV10-2, the J call TRBJ2-7; D ambiguous. Germline V CDR1 and CDR2: WSHSY, SAAADI. V lost 3 bases, J lost 3 bases, and 12 bases lay in between. CDR3 length equals 14 residues.

V and J are TRBV6-5 and TRBJ2-1; D is perhaps TRBD1 (6 bases). From germline, CDR1 is MNHEY and CDR2 SVGAGI. The CDR3 contains 14 residues. V dropped 8 bases and J dropped 6 bases, with 17 bases sitting between them. CDR3 coding DNA: TGTGCCAGCGGGTACCGGGACAACCGCAATGAGCAGTTCTTC. Translating it yields CASGYRDNRNEQFF.

V is TRBV10-3 and J is TRBJ1-3; D gene unclear. The CDR3 totals 15 residues. CDR1 is ENHRY, CDR2 SYGVKD, per germline. The V gene lost 2 bases and the J gene lost 1 base, with 9 bases spanning the gap. CDR3 amino acids: CAISEAELSGNTIYF. The CDR3 DNA is TGTGCCATCAGTGAGGCAGAGCTATCTGGAAACACCATATATTTT.

The chain recombines TRBV6-5 with TRBJ2-7, with D possibly called TRBD1 or TRBD2 (6 bases each). V was pared by 2 bases and J by 6 bases, with 11 bases between. CDR1 and CDR2 from the germline V gene are MNHEY and SVGAGI. The CDR3 is 13 amino acids. CDR3 DNA: TGTGCCAGCAGTTACAGGAGGGGGAGCGAGCAGTACTTC. The encoded protein is CASSYRRGSEQYF.